These 7 T cell receptor beta chains were all obtained from the same sample, sequenced in a study of T cell responses to AZD1222 COVID-19 vaccine. The assay was immunoSEQ multiplex PCR, and TCRdb's table has in-frame clones only and misses some. The sample holds about 120,000 clones, around nine tenths seen once. The source material was peripheral blood, sampled on day 0 of AZD1222 vaccination. Receptors were obtained from an adult in good health.

This clone was observed a few times. Being one base from a much bigger clone, this may be a read error. This chain uses TRBV6-4 with TRBJ2-2; D call uncertain. This CDR3 is built from 13 residues. The germline CDR1 and CDR2 sequences are MRHNA and SNTAGT. The V end was cut by 2 bases, the J end by 4 bases, with 5 bases between. The CDR3: CASSDRATGELFF. CDR3 coding DNA: TGTGCCAGCAGTGACAGGGCCACCGGGGAGCTGTTTTTT.

The chain uses TRBV11-3 and TRBJ2-3; TRBD2 agrees at 8 bases. This CDR3 spans 13 amino acids. Per the germline V gene, CDR1 is SGHNT and CDR2 is YENEEA. With 5 bases clipped from V and 8 bases from J, the junction kept 6 bases outside the gene matches. The CDR3 reads CASSPRTSPTQYF. For the CDR3, the DNA is TGTGCCAGCAGCCCCCGGACTAGCCCTACGCAGTATTTT.

J is TRBJ2-2 and V is TRBV30; 9 nucleotides line up with TRBD1. V shed 1 base and J 3 bases; nucleotides not matched to a gene: 3. This CDR3 is 15 amino acids long. Looked up from germline, CDR1 is GTSNPN and CDR2 is SVGIG (reference sequence). CDR3 loop: CAWSEQGAHTGELFF. The CDR3 bases are TGTGCCTGGAGTGAACAGGGGGCACACACCGGGGAGCTGTTTTTT.

CDR3 residues: CASSQTGKNKLAKNIQYF. In DNA, the CDR3 is TGTGCCAGCAGCCAAACCGGGAAAAACAAATTAGCCAAAAACATTCAGTACTTC. This chain links TRBV3-1 (or the pseudogene TRBV3-2) with TRBJ2-4, with D possibly matching TRBD2 (5 bases). Between the trimmed V and J ends, which lost 2 bases and 0 bases, there was a span of 17 bases. The germline CDR1 and CDR2 sequences are LGHDT and YNNKEL (reference sequence). The CDR3 length is 18 residues.

This sequence joins TRBV6-6 and TRBJ1-1; a possible D gene is TRBD1 (6 bases). Germline V lookup: CDR1 MNHNY, CDR2 SVGAGI (reference sequence). The CDR3 runs to 10 residues. Trimming left V 6 bases short and J 8 bases short, with 7 bases between. The CDR3, as DNA: TGTGCCAGCAGGGGGACAGAAGCTTTCTTT. Protein: CASRGTEAFF.

The chain employs TRBV5-1 and TRBJ2-2; 8 bases align to TRBD1. The germline V gene encodes CDR1 SGHRS and CDR2 YFSETQ. Unmatched junction bases numbered 7, after V lost 3 bases and J lost 0 bases. This CDR3 comprises 17 residues. CDR3 residues: CASSSGDRMANTGELFF. CDR3 coding DNA: TGCGCCAGCAGCTCGGGGGACAGGATGGCGAACACCGGGGAGCTGTTTTTT.

As DNA, the CDR3 is TGTGCCAGCAGCCCACGTGGGGCCGGGGGGAACTATGGCTACACCTTC. Translating it yields CASSPRGAGGNYGYTF. The V call is TRBV11-2, the J call TRBJ1-2; possible D gene TRBD1, 5 bases. In germline, CDR1 is SGHAT, CDR2 FQNNGV. This CDR3 comprises 16 residues. Trimming pared 5 bases from V and 2 bases from J, leaving 18 bases between.